This TCR beta chain comes out of a study of T cell repertoires in cytomegalovirus infection. Whole-study context: Both a matching HLA type and CMV infection were indicated by public TCR beta signatures. Study observations and caveats: The response measured ex vivo was dominated by TCR beta clonotypes (HLA-C-restricted and CMV-specific). Using cumulative public TCR beta family frequency, the authors identified those who carried CMV together with the relevant HLA.

This clonotype was seen only a few times. Its antigen is not known. The CDR3 loop spans 14 amino acids. CDR1 is WSHSY and CDR2 is SAAADI in the germline V gene. Trimming cost V 3 bases and J 1 base, with 9 bases left between them. TCRdb independently ran MiXCR on the reads; one entry per CDR3 protein. This sample has 200,000 to 300,000 distinct CDR3 sequences, with 8% to 9.5% found just once. The receptor was isolated from a human donor in good health (CMV status not recorded). Some clones in this sample may be carry-over from other donors' samples. The material sequenced was PBMCs. The chain combines TRBV10-2 with TRBJ1-1, with no clear D. As DNA, the CDR3 is TGCGCCAGCAGTGAATGGGCTGAGAACACTGAAGCTTTCTTT. Its translation is CASSEWAENTEAFF.